This entry concerns a single T cell receptor (beta chain). This clonotype was observed many times. The target of this receptor is not known. No quality values exist for individual bases; no much larger clone is one base distant. V lost 4 bases and J lost 2 bases; the stretch between them is 20 bases long. Via the germline V gene, CDR1 is SGHAT and CDR2 FQNNGV. Inclusive of the bounding cysteine and phenylalanine, the CDR3 is 17 residues long. Only the CDR3 region is kept as DNA, spanning 51 bases read in frame from base 1. The sample belongs to a study of patients and donors after allogeneic stem cell transplantation (dated by TCRdb to 2020 to 2022). Receptors were amplified or captured by RT-PCR. Sequencing used a NextSeq 550. The public reads were reanalyzed by TCRdb: fastp trimming at Q25, MiXCR alignment, in-frame beta chains only. Duplicate CDR3 protein sequences are folded into a single record with the most common DNA and genes. This sample is represented by roughly 250,000 distinct CDR3 sequences; around 14% of them were singletons. 11% of the sample belongs to the ten largest clones.

Here the chain combines TRBV11-2 and TRBJ2-5; 6 matching bases give a weak D call of TRBD2. The receptor was derived from a human donor who was either an allogeneic HSCT recipient or a stem cell or donor lymphocyte infusion donor (not recorded which). It is not recorded whose cells these are; they may come from a transplant donor. Source material: blood, either unsorted or a sorted T cell fraction (not recorded which). The nucleotide sequence is given as TGTGCCAGCAGCTCCAGACGACTAGGGGTTGGGCAAGAGACCCAGTACTTC. Its amino acids are CASSSRRLGVGQETQYF.